The text below deals with one T cell receptor beta chain. This clone was seen just once. Its antigen remains unidentified. There are no base qualities to consult, and no much larger clone falls within one base. Patients with a history of autoimmune disease or receiving systemic immunosuppression were excluded from the trial. Peripheral blood for TCR sequencing was collected from all dose cohorts at baseline, on cycle 4 day 1, and on cycle 7 day 1. The samples were drawn from a first-in-human, open-label, multicenter phase I dose-escalation trial of ivuxolimab. The trial enrolled adults with locally advanced or metastatic head and neck squamous cell, hepatocellular, melanoma or renal cell carcinoma. CD4+ and CD8+ T cells were sorted separately from peripheral blood before TCR sequencing. Germline trimming amounts to 5 bases on V and 5 bases on J, with 5 as the count of junction bases outside the gene matches. CDR1 and CDR2 (MNHNS, SASEGT) derive from the germline V gene. The CDR3 runs 14 residues from the cysteine to the phenylalanine. The sequence is cut down to CDR3 DNA, 42 bases in frame from base 1.

These data belong to a study of OX40 agonist ivuxolimab in advanced cancers. Study-level background: The costimulatory receptor OX40 (CD134) was targeted by ivuxolimab, a fully human IgG2 agonistic monoclonal antibody. Intravenous ivuxolimab was administered to patients every 2 weeks at six dose levels: 0.01, 0.1, 0.3, 1.5, 3 and 10 mg/kg. Among the approximately 50 dose-escalation patients, around 20 had hepatocellular carcinoma, approximately 15 melanoma, 9 renal cell carcinoma and 9 head and neck cancer. In the dose-escalation cohort, roughly 82% of patients were male, and the mean age was 60 years with a range of roughly 23 to 79. Prior anti-PD-1, anti-PD-L1 or anti-CTLA-4 therapy was permitted, and checkpoint inhibitors had been received by more than 35% of dose-escalation patients. Partial responses were achieved by three dose-escalation patients, of whom one had hepatocellular carcinoma and two had cutaneous melanoma. Peripheral TCRbeta sequencing aimed to test whether ivuxolimab altered TCR sequence diversity and caused clonal T-cell expansion. The paper describes the monotherapy dose-escalation part (N of about 54 patients) of the phase I trial of ivuxolimab.

To sequence the TCRbeta CDR3 region, genomic DNA was isolated from the sorted cells. The immunoSEQ Assay was used for sequencing of TCRbeta CDR3 regions. Not all clones reach the TCRdb copy of this immuneACCESS table, which keeps in-frame sequences only. Checked studies attribute under half of the gap to unresolved V genes and leave the rest unexplained. For this sample the table gives about 60,000 clones, of which less than 85% were detected only once. The ten largest clones add up to under 4.5% of the sample. Summary of the overall study and its limitations: In the 0.1-3.0 mg/kg groups, partial responders were among the patients with the lowest normalized peripheral clonal expansion, particularly in CD8+ T cells. Low levels of normalized T-cell clonal expansion were also seen in some nonresponding patients. Which antigens the clonally expanded peripheral T cells were specific for was not determined. At doses of 0.1 to 3.0 mg/kg, clonal expansion of both CD4+ and CD8+ blood T cells was observed from baseline to week 6. On average, CD8+ T cells showed more expanded clones than CD4+ T cells after ivuxolimab.

The TCR sequence derives from an adult with an advanced solid tumor such as melanoma, head and neck, liver or kidney cancer. Sequencing was performed on CD4+ or CD8+ T cells sorted from blood, taken in a trial of the OX40 agonist ivuxolimab. This chain is built from TRBV6-1 and TRBJ2-5, and TRBD2 matches 10 of the central bases. The CDR3 in this case is CASSPGLAPETQYF. DNA sequence: TGTGCCAGCAGTCCGGGACTAGCGCCGGAGACCCAGTACTTC.